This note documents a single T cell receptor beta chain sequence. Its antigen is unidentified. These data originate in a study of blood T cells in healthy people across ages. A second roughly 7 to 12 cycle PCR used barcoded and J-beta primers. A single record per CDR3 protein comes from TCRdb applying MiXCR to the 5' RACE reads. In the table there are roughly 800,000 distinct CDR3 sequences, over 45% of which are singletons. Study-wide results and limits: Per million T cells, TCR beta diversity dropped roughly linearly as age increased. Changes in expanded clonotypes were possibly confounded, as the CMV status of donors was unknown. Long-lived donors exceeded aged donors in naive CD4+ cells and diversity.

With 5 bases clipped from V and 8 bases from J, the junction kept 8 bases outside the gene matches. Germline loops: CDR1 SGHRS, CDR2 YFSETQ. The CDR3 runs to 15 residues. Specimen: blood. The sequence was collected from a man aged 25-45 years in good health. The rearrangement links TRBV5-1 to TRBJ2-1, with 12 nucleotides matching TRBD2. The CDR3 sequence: CASRNPTSGSDEQFF. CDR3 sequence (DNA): TGCGCCAGCAGGAACCCGACTAGCGGGAGCGATGAGCAGTTCTTC.